The clone carrying this T cell receptor beta chain showed up just a few times. Its antigen is as yet unknown. These data come from a study of CD8 T cells in ankylosing spondylitis. Points from the study as a whole: Peripheral blood held disease-linked clones only at relatively low frequency, and these were CD8+.

The germline V gene encodes CDR1 SGHDT and CDR2 YYEEEE. This CDR3 has 14 amino acids. The V end was cut by 2 bases, the J end by 2 bases, with 10 bases between. Generation of TCR beta libraries employed quantitative 5'-RACE incorporating molecular barcodes. TCRdb called the 5' RACE reads again in MiXCR, with one record for every CDR3 protein. The repertoire holds around 120,000 distinct CDR3 sequences, with around 24% as singletons. The chain couples TRBV5-6 to TRBJ1-2; TRBD1 is a possible D gene (6 bases). The receptor was isolated from a male donor with ankylosing spondylitis. What was sequenced was synovial fluid, either unsorted or a sorted T cell fraction (not recorded which). Written as DNA, the CDR3 is TGTGCCAGCAGCTTAGATGACAGGAACTATGGCTACACCTTC. This sequence encodes CASSLDDRNYGYTF. The whole variable domain, remainder taken from reference TRBV5-6 and TRBJ1-2, is DAGVTQSPTHLIKTRGQQVTLRCSPKSGHDTVSWYQQALGQGPQFIFQYYEEEERQRGNFPDRFSGHQFPNYSSELNVNALLLGDSALYLCASSLDDRNYGYTFGSGTRLTVV.